A selection of T cell receptor beta chains follows, all from one sample in a study of beta chain features in type 1 diabetes. Method: immunoSEQ multiplex PCR; TCRdb's copy keeps in-frame clones and lacks some. The table has a few hundred thousand clones, 9.5% to 13% seen once. Sequencing was carried out using central memory CD4+ T cells from blood. These receptors were collected from a young man in good health. Each CDR3 is given with its conserved first and last residue. A D gene is named only where the DNA matches it firmly. Size is omitted from some rows. Given values are once, few, many or a class for expanded clones.

J,V,D,size,CDR3,DNA
TRBJ2-1,TRBV10-1,NA,few,CASSTPDRRGQFF,TGCGCCAGCAGCACCCCCGACAGGCGGGGGCAGTTCTTC
TRBJ2-7,TRBV5-1,NA,few,CASSDQHYEQYF,TGCGCCAGCAGTGACCAGCACTACGAGCAGTACTTC
TRBJ2-3,TRBV7-2,TRBD1,few,CASSGQGRGDTQYF,TGTGCCAGCAGTGGACAGGGAAGAGGAGATACGCAGTATTTT
TRBJ1-3,TRBV9,NA,few,CASSVAGTYSGNTIYF,TGTGCCAGCAGCGTAGCTGGGACATACTCTGGAAACACCATATATTTT
TRBJ2-1,TRBV9,NA,NA,CASSYEGREYNEQFF,TGTGCCAGCAGCTATGAAGGTAGGGAATACAATGAGCAGTTCTTC
TRBJ2-1,TRBV29-1,TRBD1,few,CSVTTGGSWVNEQFF,TGCAGCGTTACGACAGGGGGGAGTTGGGTCAATGAGCAGTTCTTC
TRBJ2-1,TRBV7-3,TRBD2,few,CASSPMGLAEYNEQFF,TGTGCCAGCAGCCCCATGGGACTAGCTGAGTACAATGAGCAGTTCTTC
TRBJ2-4,TRBV6-1,NA,NA,CASSRLPKNIQYF,TGTGCCAGCAGCAGGCTTCCCAAAAACATTCAGTACTTC
TRBJ2-7,TRBV29-1,NA,many,CSVVSRAGYEQYF,TGCAGCGTTGTTTCCAGGGCGGGCTACGAGCAGTACTTC
TRBJ2-1,TRBV19,NA,medium-sized,CASSPRGTGKDNEQFF,TGTGCCAGTAGTCCTAGGGGGACTGGAAAGGACAATGAGCAGTTCTTC
TRBJ2-3,TRBV7-2,NA,few,CASSSAPTSTDTQYF,TGTGCCAGCAGCTCCGCGCCGACGAGCACAGATACGCAGTATTTT
TRBJ2-7,TRBV5-6,TRBD2,NA,CASSLVLRESHEQYF,TGTGCCAGCAGCTTGGTTCTGCGGGAGAGCCACGAGCAGTACTTC
TRBJ2-7,TRBV29-1,TRBD1,NA,CSVAATGAYEQYF,TGCAGCGTCGCTGCGACAGGGGCCTACGAGCAGTACTTC
TRBJ2-1,TRBV14,TRBD2,NA,CASSQPSGSVYNEQFF,TGTGCCAGCAGCCAACCAAGCGGGAGTGTTTACAATGAGCAGTTCTTC
TRBJ1-2,TRBV10-3,NA,NA,CAISENLGGYTF,TGTGCCATCAGTGAGAACCTGGGGGGCTACACCTTC
TRBJ2-1,TRBV29-1,TRBD2,few,CSVEFALAGASYDEQFF,TGCAGCGTTGAATTCGCACTAGCGGGAGCTTCTTACGATGAGCAGTTCTTC
TRBJ1-4,TRBV30,NA,few,CAWSVSGLNEKLFF,TGTGCCTGGAGTGTATCAGGGCTTAATGAAAAACTGTTTTTT
TRBJ1-1,TRBV5-1,TRBD1,NA,CASSLRLTKQGVVTEAFF,TGCGCCAGCAGCTTAAGATTGACGAAACAGGGGGTAGTCACTGAAGCTTTCTTT
TRBJ1-4,TRBV5-1,NA,NA,CASSLTAADEKLFF,TGCGCCAGCAGCTTGACAGCCGCGGATGAAAAACTGTTTTTT
TRBJ2-5,TRBV5-1,TRBD2,NA,CASSPAQTSGQETQYF,TGCGCCAGCAGCCCGGCCCAGACTAGCGGCCAAGAGACCCAGTACTTC
TRBJ2-7,TRBV20-1,NA,few,CSVRGAYEQYF,TGCAGTGTGCGGGGTGCCTACGAGCAGTACTTC
TRBJ1-1,TRBV6-5,NA,NA,CASSPTENTEAFF,TGTGCCAGCAGCCCGACGGAGAACACTGAAGCTTTCTTT
TRBJ2-7,TRBV7-9,NA,NA,CASSLGEAYEQYF,TGTGCCAGCAGCTTGGGAGAAGCCTACGAGCAGTACTTC
TRBJ2-7,TRBV9,TRBD2,NA,CASSPRGLAGGNSYEQYF,TGTGCCAGCAGCCCCCGTGGACTAGCGGGAGGGAACTCCTACGAGCAGTACTTC
TRBJ2-6,TRBV19,NA,few,CASSPWSSGANVLTF,TGTGCCAGTAGTCCCTGGTCCTCTGGGGCCAACGTCCTGACTTTC
TRBJ2-7,TRBV20-1,NA,many,CSATSVEQYF,TGCAGTGCTACTAGCGTCGAGCAGTACTTC
TRBJ2-1,TRBV29-1,NA,NA,CSVGLAVSYNEQFF,TGCAGCGTGGGATTAGCGGTTTCCTACAATGAGCAGTTCTTC
TRBJ2-7,TRBV4-1,NA,NA,CASSQNSGSSYEQYF,TGCGCCAGCAGCCAAAATAGCGGAAGCTCCTACGAGCAGTACTTC
TRBJ2-1,TRBV19,NA,NA,CASSKGQYNEQFF,TGTGCCAGTAGTAAGGGGCAGTACAATGAGCAGTTCTTC
TRBJ1-2,TRBV5-1,TRBD1,few,CASSPDRDGYTF,TGCGCCAGCAGCCCCGACAGGGATGGCTACACCTTC
TRBJ2-3,TRBV6-6,TRBD2,many,CASSYGGGADTQYF,TGTGCCAGCAGTTATGGGGGAGGGGCAGATACGCAGTATTTT
TRBJ1-4,TRBV7-9,TRBD1,NA,CASSLQQGNEKLFF,TGTGCCAGCAGCTTACAACAGGGGAATGAAAAACTGTTTTTT
TRBJ1-2,TRBV19,NA,few,CASSSPQTSGYTF,TGTGCCAGTAGTAGTCCCCAGACGTCTGGCTACACCTTC
TRBJ2-7,TRBV6-1,NA,few,CASSRTYEQYF,TGTGCCAGCAGCAGAACCTACGAGCAGTACTTC
TRBJ2-7,TRBV15,TRBD1,many,CATSRRQGPSDEQYF,TGTGCCACCAGCAGGCGACAGGGTCCATCCGACGAGCAGTACTTC